Reported below is one T cell receptor (beta chain). This clone was recorded once. Its antigen target is currently unknown. Base qualities are missing; no much larger clone stands one base away. The data were obtained in a study of T cell responses to AZD1222 COVID-19 vaccine (dated by TCRdb to about 2021). Turning to the overall study: Because spike-specific TCR depth and breadth did not differ between the two schedules, AZD1222 recipients who got a second dose at roughly 4 weeks were pooled with those who got a second dose at roughly 12 weeks. TCR sequencing was performed for roughly 240 trial participants, of whom about 200 were given two doses of AZD1222 and some 26 were given two doses of MenACWY control vaccine. Enrollment into the trials was organized by age into subgroups of 18-55, 56-69 and 70-plus years, and those subgroups contained approximately 160, 26 and 62 TCR-sequenced participants, respectively.

Per the publication, the time point label means: baseline before first vaccination. Vaccinee samples were obtained from the UK trials COV001 and COV002, which included a single-blind randomized controlled phase 2/3 trial of AZD1222 (ChAdOx1 nCoV-19) in healthy adults. For TCRbeta chain sequencing, PBMC samples were collected from trial participants at day 0 and at day 28 after the second dose. The CDR3 regions of human TCRbeta chains were subjected to immunosequencing. The original pipeline was this. TCRs in the repertoires were compared against a reference library of SARS-CoV-2-specific TCRs that had been generated with the MIRA antigen-specificity platform. Breadth was defined as the fraction of unique TCRs that were SARS-CoV-2-associated, and depth was defined as the fraction of total T cells that were SARS-CoV-2-associated. Using the MIRA data, each spike-specific TCR was assigned both to the spike region to which the TCR was reactive and to a CD4 or CD8 class. Log10-transformed breadth and depth values were compared by one-way ANOVA with Sidak's multiple comparisons tests. TCRdb re-hosts the immuneACCESS table, in-frame sequences only. Its copies lack some clones; in the studies checked, an unresolved V gene accounts for under half of them, and the cause for the rest is not known. That table is the source of V, J and clone size, and D and trimming were worked out from the DNA. This sample has over 150,000 clones in its table, and more than 80% of those were observed once. The top ten constitute 6% to 8% of the sample.

Study-level results and caveats: After two AZD1222 doses, spike-specific TCR breadth and depth were significantly higher than at day 0 and than in MenACWY recipients. In the small 56-69-year group, the increase in depth fell short of significance, most likely because of low power. Conclusions about previously exposed vaccinees were limited because only six AZD1222 recipients were SARS-CoV-2 seropositive at baseline. Participants were mostly white British, with more females than males. The authors suggested clonal diversity may have been underestimated. CD4 TCRs associated with the vaccine covered the entire spike protein, and the dominant responses were in regions 160-218 and 743-854. Because no day 14 peak-response samples were available, the repertoires could be characterized only after the peak T cell response. Reportedly, almost half of the unique spike-specific TCRs recognized epitopes lying outside the regions that are mutated in the B.1.351 and B.1.1.7 variants.

CDR1 SGHTA and CDR2 FQGNSA were looked up in the germline V gene. The CDR3 spans 15 residues, from the cysteine through the phenylalanine. Left in the record is the CDR3 DNA by itself, 45 bases read in frame from the first base. Germline trimming amounts to 5 bases on V and 3 bases on J, with 6 as the count of junction bases outside the gene matches. The sequenced sample was peripheral blood, obtained on day 0 of AZD1222 vaccination. The sequence is built from TRBV7-2 and TRBJ2-3; 9 central bases correspond to TRBD2. The clonotype comes from an adult in good health. The bases read TGTGCCAGCAGCCGGAGCAGCGGGGGGACAGATACGCAGTATTTT. Its coded protein is CASSRSSGGTDTQYF.